This is a list of T cell receptor beta chains from one sample in a study of blood T cells in healthy people across ages. TCRdb analysed the 5' RACE reads with MiXCR anew, one entry per CDR3 protein. Of around 1.7 million distinct CDR3 sequences in the sample, about 28% were seen once. The specimen was blood. The receptors come from a woman aged 25 to 45 in good health. Both conserved end residues are part of each CDR3. D genes are given only for firm matches. Where a row states a size, it is once, few, many or the class of an expanded clone; other rows omit it.

v_call	clone_size	j_call	d_call	cdr3_aa	cdr3_nt
TRBV12-3/TRBV12-4	many	TRBJ1-2	NA	CASSFLGEGYTF	TGTGCCAGCAGTTTTTTGGGTGAAGGCTACACCTTC
TRBV21-1	NA	TRBJ2-7	NA	CASSKVNGTSGGYEQYF	TGTGCCAGCAGCAAAGTCAACGGGACTAGCGGGGGTTACGAGCAGTACTTC
TRBV19	NA	TRBJ2-2	NA	CASPGTSGGELFF	TGTGCCAGTCCCGGGACAAGCGGCGGGGAGCTGTTTTTT
TRBV2	NA	TRBJ2-1	NA	CASSDLWGYNEQFF	TGTGCCAGCAGTGATCTGTGGGGTTACAATGAGCAGTTCTTC
TRBV7-4	NA	TRBJ1-2	NA	CASSTLESSLVTF	TGTGCCAGCAGTACTCTGGAAAGCTCTTTGGTCACCTTC
TRBV20-1	NA	TRBJ1-4	NA	CSARSRDTYNEKRFF	TGCAGTGCTAGGTCGAGGGACACCTATAATGAAAAACGGTTTTTT
TRBV5-1	NA	TRBJ2-5	NA	CASSLVSPEDTQYF	TGCGCCAGCAGCCTCGTGTCCCCTGAAGACACCCAGTACTTC
TRBV10-2	NA	TRBJ2-7	TRBD2	CASSGGLAGDWFEQYF	TGCGCCAGCAGTGGGGGACTAGCGGGAGACTGGTTCGAGCAGTACTTC
TRBV9	NA	TRBJ2-1	TRBD1	CASSDGTGLYNEQFF	TGTGCCAGCAGCGACGGGACAGGGTTGTACAATGAGCAGTTCTTC
TRBV12-3/TRBV12-4	few	TRBJ2-3	NA	CASSPGHGNREGHPPDTQYF	TGTGCCAGCAGTCCAGGACACGGAAACAGGGAAGGGCACCCTCCAGATACGCAGTATTTT
TRBV10-3	NA	TRBJ2-2	TRBD2	CAISESYRLAENVLIGELFF	TGTGCCATCAGTGAGTCATATAGGCTAGCGGAAAACGTTCTTATCGGGGAGCTGTTTTTT
TRBV20-1	many	TRBJ2-7	TRBD2	CSAGFLAGVYYEQYF	TGCAGTGCTGGTTTTCTGGCGGGAGTTTATTACGAGCAGTACTTC
TRBV28	few	TRBJ2-7	TRBD1	CASSSTGDRAQEAQYF	TGTGCCAGCAGCTCAACCGGGGACAGGGCTCAAGAGGCCCAGTACTTC
TRBV7-6	NA	TRBJ2-1	TRBD2	CASSRGPQLAVYNEQFF	TGTGCCAGCAGCCGAGGGCCGCAACTAGCGGTATACAATGAGCAGTTCTTC
TRBV5-1	NA	TRBJ1-2	TRBD1	CASSSRQGAQGRYGYTF	TGCGCCAGCAGCTCCCGACAGGGGGCGCAAGGTAGATACGGCTACACCTTC
TRBV4-1	few	TRBJ2-3	NA	CASSPFGVLDTQYF	TGCGCCAGCAGCCCCTTTGGCGTGTTAGATACGCAGTATTTT
TRBV3-1	NA	TRBJ2-3	NA	CASSQQGRTQYF	TGTGCCAGCAGCCAGCAGGGACGTACGCAGTATTTT
TRBV2	few	TRBJ2-4	NA	CASAMTLSKNIQYF	TGTGCCAGCGCAATGACACTGTCCAAAAACATTCAGTACTTC
TRBV7-2	NA	TRBJ2-1	NA	CASSPRTRLAQSSYNEQFF	TGTGCCAGCAGCCCGAGGACTCGGCTGGCGCAAAGCTCCTACAATGAGCAGTTCTTC
TRBV5-1	NA	TRBJ2-3	NA	CASAWDSLTDTQYF	TGCGCCAGCGCATGGGACTCACTCACAGATACGCAGTATTTT
TRBV5-6	many	TRBJ1-2	NA	CASSLGVAGTGYTF	TGTGCCAGCAGCTTGGGTGTTGCGGGTACTGGCTACACCTTC
TRBV9	NA	TRBJ1-2	NA	CASSPGAYSYTF	TGTGCCAGCAGCCCGGGGGCCTATAGCTACACCTTC
TRBV7-3	many	TRBJ2-7	TRBD2	CASSPMAGEYEQYF	TGTGCCAGCAGCCCAATGGCGGGAGAATACGAGCAGTACTTC
TRBV20-1	NA	TRBJ2-5	TRBD2	CSTLGTTWETQYF	TGCAGTACACTTGGGACTACCTGGGAGACCCAGTACTTC
TRBV12-3/TRBV12-4	NA	TRBJ1-4	NA	CASSLWDPNEKLFF	TGTGCCAGCAGTTTATGGGACCCTAATGAAAAACTGTTTTTT
TRBV5-1	many	TRBJ2-4	TRBD1	CASSPRTGKNIQYF	TGCGCCAGCAGCCCGCGGACAGGGAAAAACATTCAGTACTTC
TRBV30	NA	TRBJ2-7	TRBD1	CAWSIGGQAYEQYF	TGTGCCTGGAGTATTGGAGGACAGGCCTACGAGCAGTACTTC
TRBV9	few	TRBJ2-2	TRBD1	CASSEQGEVTGELFF	TGTGCCAGCAGCGAACAGGGGGAGGTCACCGGGGAGCTGTTTTTT
TRBV20-1	few	TRBJ2-7	NA	CSARALVGLIYEQYF	TGCAGTGCTAGGGCCCTGGTAGGGCTCATCTACGAGCAGTACTTC
TRBV14	NA	TRBJ2-7	TRBD2	CASSQPMGAGDTYEQYF	TGTGCCAGCAGCCAACCCATGGGAGCGGGAGACACCTACGAGCAGTACTTC
TRBV3-1	once	TRBJ2-1	NA	CASSQDFGREFGNEQFF	TGTGCCAGCAGCCAAGACTTCGGACGGGAGTTCGGCAATGAGCAGTTCTTC